The source of this T cell receptor (beta chain) is a study of T cell responses to AZD1222 COVID-19 vaccine. As for the study in general: Second doses at about 4 or about 12 weeks were pooled.

Study-level findings and limits: Two doses of AZD1222 preceded a rise in Spike-specific TCR breadth and depth. Baseline serology detected seropositivity in only a handful of AZD1222 recipients.

The germline V gene has CDR1 LGHNA and CDR2 YSLEER. The CDR3 totals 15 residues. Trimming took off 1 base at V and 8 bases at J, with 17 bases between the two ends. Some clones are missing from TCRdb's copy, which holds only in-frame ones; the method was immunoSEQ multiplex PCR. This table has 120,000 to 150,000 clones, over 85% appearing once. In the case of this clone: Its target is unknown.

The receptor comes from an adult in good health. Sample: peripheral blood, taken on day 0 of AZD1222 vaccination. The chain links TRBV4-3 to TRBJ1-2, with D perhaps matching TRBD1 (6 bases). The CDR3 region is CASSQVFAQGRGYTF. The CDR3 region has the DNA TGCGCCAGCAGCCAAGTTTTCGCGCAGGGGCGAGGCTACACCTTC.